The 17 T cell receptor beta chains listed next were all sequenced from one sample in a study of blood T cell repertoires in COVID-19. The protocol was immunoSEQ multiplex PCR, while the TCRdb copy is restricted to in-frame clones and leaves out a portion. The sample contains roughly 60,000 clones, roughly 88% of which appear only once. Sequences were obtained from peripheral blood. The receptor set was obtained from a man aged 25-45 years with COVID-19, enrolled during active disease.

The rearrangement links TRBV29-1 to TRBJ1-3, with 8 nucleotides matching TRBD1. The CDR3 contains 12 residues. Germline-derived CDR1 and CDR2 are SQVTM and ANQGSEA. Germline trimming cut 6 bases from V and 4 bases from J; bases unmatched to any gene: 2. The CDR3, as DNA: TGCAGCGTCGGGACAGGCGGAAACACCATATATTTT. It translates to CSVGTGGNTIYF.

This chain links TRBV15 with TRBJ2-4; TRBD2 aligns across 7 bases. This CDR3 spans 17 amino acids. The J segment lost 0 bases and the V segment lost 1 base, leaving 6 bases of the junction unmatched. Germline CDR1 reads LNHNV; CDR2 reads YYDKDF (reference sequence). In nucleotides, the CDR3 is TGTGCCACCAGCAGAGGGAGCTTAGCGGGAGCCAAAAACATTCAGTACTTC. Residues: CATSRGSLAGAKNIQYF.

The J gene is TRBJ1-1, the V gene TRBV20-1, with no clear D. Germline V lookup: CDR1 DFQATT, CDR2 SNEGSKA (reference sequence). This CDR3 has 11 amino acids. V was cut by 3 bases and J by 5 bases, with 7 bases left in between. CDR3 sequence: CSASRETEAFF. The CDR3 nucleotides are TGCAGTGCTAGCCGGGAGACTGAAGCTTTCTTT.

The chain is built from TRBV30 and TRBJ1-3; D is unclear. Per germline, CDR1 GTSNPN and CDR2 SVGIG (reference sequence). This CDR3 comprises 11 residues. Trimming shortened V by 5 bases and J by 4 bases, and 6 bases separated the two germline ends. The CDR3 nucleotides are TGTGCCTGGGACAACGGAAACACCATATATTTT. Amino acids: CAWDNGNTIYF.

The gene calls are TRBV12-3 or TRBV12-4 and TRBJ2-5, with TRBD2 matching over 7 bases. This CDR3 contains 13 residues. The V and J ends lost 3 bases and 4 bases, in that order; junction bases with no gene match: 2. CDR3 region: CASSLRESETQYF. In DNA, the CDR3 is TGTGCCAGCAGTTTGCGGGAGTCAGAGACCCAGTACTTC.

The rearrangement joins TRBV4-1 to TRBJ2-3; 8 nucleotides match TRBD2. The V and J ends lost 6 bases and 3 bases, in that order; junction bases with no gene match: 14. Germline CDR1 MGHRA, CDR2 YSYEKL. This CDR3 is built from 17 residues. In DNA, the CDR3 is TGCGCCAGCAGTATAATGGGCGGGGGCGGGAGGACAGATACGCAGTATTTT. This codes for CASSIMGGGGRTDTQYF.

The CDR3 spells CASSGGTSNTQYF. The DNA for the CDR3 is TGCGCCAGCAGCGGGGGGACTAGCAATACGCAGTATTTT. V is TRBV10-1 and J is TRBJ2-3; TRBD2 aligns across 9 bases. Losses at the gene ends were 6 bases for V and 7 bases for J; bases not matched to a gene: 5. The CDR3 has 13 residues. CDR1 is WNHNN and CDR2 is SYGVQD in the germline V gene (reference sequence).

The V and J genes are TRBV18 and TRBJ1-3; no definite D call. Germline V gene data show CDR1 as KGHSH and CDR2 as LQKENI. Trimming shortened V by 0 bases and J by 0 bases, and 6 bases separated the two germline ends. The length of the CDR3 is 15 residues. CDR3 DNA sequence: TGTGCCAGCTCACCACCCGTATACTCTGGAAACACCATATATTTT. Its protein is CASSPPVYSGNTIYF.

This clone occurred once. The chain carries TRBV19 and TRBJ2-7; 7 bases fit TRBD2. Trimming took 5 bases from V and 6 from J; bases not matched to a gene: 7. The CDR3 covers 13 residues. Germline CDR1 and CDR2: LNHDA and SQIVND (reference sequence). The CDR3 loop is CASSGGSFSEQYF. The CDR3 nucleotides read TGTGCCAGTAGTGGCGGGAGTTTCTCCGAGCAGTACTTC. Drawing the rest from reference TRBV19 and TRBJ2-7, the complete variable domain is DGGITQSPKYLFRKEGQNVTLSCEQNLNHDAMYWYRQDPGQGLRLIYYSQIVNDFQKGDIAEGYSVSREKKESFPLTVTSAQKNPTAFYLCASSGGSFSEQYFGPGTRLTVT.

The chain is built from TRBV29-1 and TRBJ1-2; D unresolved. Trimming left V 7 bases short and J 0 bases short, with 15 bases between. The CDR3 is 14 amino acids. Per germline, CDR1 SQVTM and CDR2 ANQGSEA. The CDR3 sequence: CSAERALPNYGYTF. The CDR3 nucleotides read TGCAGCGCCGAGCGGGCACTACCTAACTATGGCTACACCTTC.

To note about this clone: Within the sample, other DNA sequences also encode this same CDR3. The chain is built from TRBV28 and TRBJ2-7; 7 bases are a match to TRBD1. The CDR3 sequence is 12 residues long. Per the germline V gene, CDR1 is MDHEN and CDR2 is SYDVKM. Trimming at V came to 6 bases and at J to 4 bases, leaving 3 bases not matched to a gene. This chain's CDR3 is CASRGRGYEQYF. In nucleotides, the CDR3 is TGTGCCAGCAGGGGCAGGGGGTACGAGCAGTACTTC.

The table lists this clone with a count of one. The chain links TRBV14 to TRBJ2-7, with TRBD2 identical over 11 bases. From germline, CDR1 is SGHDN and CDR2 FVKESK. Unmatched junction bases numbered 2, after V lost 4 bases and J lost 3 bases. The CDR3 covers 14 residues. In nucleotides, the CDR3 is TGTGCCAGCAGCCTCACTAGCGGGGGCTACGAGCAGTACTTC. Residues: CASSLTSGGYEQYF. Full variable domain (outside the CDR3, taken from reference TRBV14 and TRBJ2-7): EAGVTQFPSHSVIEKGQTVTLRCDPISGHDNLYWYRRVMGKEIKFLLHFVKESKQDESGMPNNRFLAERTGGTYSTLKVQPAELEDSGVYFCASSLTSGGYEQYFGPGTRLTVT.

This rearrangement joins TRBV18 to TRBJ1-2, with 7 bases matching TRBD1. The J segment lost 5 bases and the V segment lost 0 bases, leaving 3 bases of the junction unmatched. CDR1 is KGHSH and CDR2 is LQKENI in the germline V gene. This CDR3 comprises 14 residues. CDR3 bases: TGTGCCAGCTCACCACCGGGACAGACTTATGGCTACACCTTC. Its translation: CASSPPGQTYGYTF.

The rearrangement links TRBV6-5 to TRBJ2-7, with 9 bases aligning to TRBD1. The germline CDR1 and CDR2 sequences are MNHEY and SVGAGI. The ends lost 6 bases at V and 5 bases at J; junction bases unmatched: 5. This CDR3 spans 13 amino acids. For the CDR3, the DNA is TGTGCCAGCAGGGACAGGGGTTCGGACGAGCAGTACTTC. As protein: CASRDRGSDEQYF.

Worth noting for this clone: In the same sample, other DNA sequences code for this CDR3. The J gene is TRBJ2-7, the V gene TRBV6-5; TRBD1 matches 9 bases. The germline CDR1 and CDR2 sequences are MNHEY and SVGAGI. The CDR3 runs to 15 residues. The V and J ends lost 0 bases and 2 bases, in that order; junction bases with no gene match: 2. The CDR3 DNA reads TGTGCCAGCAGTTACTCGCGACAGGGGGCCTACGAGCAGTACTTC. Translating it yields CASSYSRQGAYEQYF.

V usage is TRBV4-1 and J usage is TRBJ2-3; 7 positions match TRBD2. The junction had 4 bases not matched to a gene; V was cut back by 4 bases and J by 0 bases. CDR3 length: 15 amino acids. The germline V gene has CDR1 MGHRA and CDR2 YSYEKL. As DNA, the CDR3 is TGCGCCAGCAGCCTAGGGACTACTAGCACAGATACGCAGTATTTT. Protein product: CASSLGTTSTDTQYF.

This clone has only one observation. The CDR3 region is CASIANYGYTF. The CDR3 nucleotides are TGTGCCAGCATAGCTAACTATGGCTACACCTTC. The rearrangement links TRBV28 to TRBJ1-2, with D hard to call. V lost 7 bases and J lost 0, with 3 bases in between. This CDR3 spans 11 amino acids. CDR1 is MDHEN and CDR2 is SYDVKM in the germline V gene.